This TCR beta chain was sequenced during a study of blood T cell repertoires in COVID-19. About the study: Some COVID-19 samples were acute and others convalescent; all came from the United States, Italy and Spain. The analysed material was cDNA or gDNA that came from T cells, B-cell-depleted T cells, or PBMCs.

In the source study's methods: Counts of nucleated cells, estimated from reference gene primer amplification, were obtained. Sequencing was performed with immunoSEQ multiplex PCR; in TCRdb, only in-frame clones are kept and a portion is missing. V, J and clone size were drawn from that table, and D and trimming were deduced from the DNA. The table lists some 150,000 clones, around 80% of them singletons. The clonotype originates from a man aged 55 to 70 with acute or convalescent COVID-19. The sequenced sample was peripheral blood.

The CDR3 DNA follows: TGTGCCAGCAGTTCCCCAGCGGGAGGCCTAGATACGCAGTATTTT. Amino acids: CASSSPAGGLDTQYF. The rearrangement uses TRBV28 and TRBJ2-3, with 9 bases lining up with TRBD2. Losses at the gene ends were 4 bases for V and 5 bases for J; bases not matched to a gene: 7. The germline V gene encodes CDR1 MDHEN and CDR2 SYDVKM. The CDR3 runs to 15 residues.